The T cell receptor beta chain described here comes from a study of T cells after yellow fever vaccination. Across the study: Fractions low in cell number were prepared with SMART-Seq v4 Ultra Low Input.

Study outcomes and limitations: Though it reached lower strength, the secondary response hit its peak faster, day 5 versus 15. Abundant clonotypes from the bulk population could have been carried over as contaminants into FACS-sorted repertoires.

Template-switching 5'RACE yielded the TCR cDNA; a universal primer site and UMIs were added in the process. A single record per CDR3 protein comes from TCRdb applying MiXCR to the 5' RACE reads. Of approximately 260,000 distinct CDR3 sequences listed, 10% to 15% were seen once; the top ten hold about 0.54%. This clonotype was counted only a few times. Its target is unknown. From germline, CDR1 is SGHTA and CDR2 FQGNSA. J gave up 3 bases and V 4 bases, and 8 bases lay outside the gene matches. CDR3 length: 15 amino acids. The chain is built from TRBV7-2 and TRBJ2-7, with TRBD2 matching 8 bases. Sequenced material: CD4+ T cells sorted from PBMCs, taken 45 days after the yellow fever booster vaccination. The sequence derives from a young man who received the YFV17D yellow fever vaccine. The CDR3 coding sequence is TGTGCCAGCAGCTCCGGGGGGGCGGGGAACTACGAGCAGTACTTC. Amino acid sequence: CASSSGGAGNYEQYF.